One T cell receptor (beta chain) is described in this entry. This clone's antigen is unknown. Per-base quality was not reported, and no clone a single base away is much larger than it. The immunoSEQ Assay was used to sequence TCRbeta CDR3 regions. After extraction, genomic DNA underwent amplification by bias-controlled multiplex PCR, followed by high-throughput sequencing. In the paper's pipeline: To quantify the absolute abundance of each unique TCRbeta CDR3 region, sequences were collapsed and filtered. T cell fraction was estimated by normalizing TCRbeta template counts to usable DNA, with usable DNA measured through amplification of reference genes found in all nucleated cells. Repertoire TCRs were annotated as SARS-CoV-2-specific by exact matching of V gene, CDR3 amino acid sequence and J gene to a known reactive TCR set. The reference SARS-CoV-2 TCR set was obtained from MIRA and was filtered for enrichment in COVID-19-positive ImmuneCODE repertoires, whereby public or cross-reactive TCRs were removed. Based on the MIRA antigens, annotated TCRs were further analysed at the level of specific ORF or position within ORF. Breadth was defined as the number of annotated unique rearrangements divided by the total number of unique productive rearrangements, and depth was defined as the summed frequency of the annotated unique rearrangements. Two-sided Wilcoxon rank-sum tests were applied when comparing TCR breadth between groups. TCRdb stores this immuneACCESS table with in-frame sequences only. Part of the clones is absent; in the studies checked, under half of the shortfall reflects unresolved V genes, and no reason is known for the rest. V, J and clone size are taken as reported in that table, and D and trimming were inferred from the DNA itself. In all, the sample holds 350,000 to 400,000 clones, and about nine tenths of those were seen once. 3% to 4.5% of the sample belongs to the ten largest clones.

Reading the label with the study, this specimen's treatment or condition is: roughly 19 received Ad26.COV2.S at low or high dose, single or two shots; roughly five received placebo; per-sample allocation not given. For vaccine and placebo recipients, the sequenced repertoires came from samples collected on day 63 after the first injection. In Cohort 1b, more than 20 adults aged 18-55 years were enrolled at a single site in Boston, USA, between 29 July and 7 August 2020. Ad26.COV2.S was a replication-incompetent adenovirus type 26 vector expressing a prefusion-stabilized SARS-CoV-2 spike protein from the original Wuhan strain. The data were obtained in a study of Ad26.COV2.S vaccination and SARS-CoV-2 variants (dated by TCRdb to 2020 to 2023). Background on the whole study: Donors in the vaccine arm were drawn from COV1001, a multicentre, randomized, double-blind, placebo-controlled phase I-IIa trial testing Ad26.COV2.S in healthy adults. Participants in the trial were split at random into five groups of five each, receiving low-dose or high-dose Ad26.COV2.S once or twice, or else placebo on both occasions. A total of 32 samples were included in the TCR-sequenced set, comprising around 19 Ad26.COV2.S vaccine recipients, 5 placebo recipients and 8 SARS-CoV-2 convalescent individuals. Ad26.COV2.S was given intramuscularly at 5x10^10 or 1x10^11 viral particles, as a single shot or as two shots 56 days apart. Sequencing of the TCRbeta repertoire served to evaluate the specificity and breadth of SARS-CoV-2-reactive T cell receptors following Ad26.COV2.S vaccination. Investigators remained blinded to trial group allocation during experiments and outcome assessment. The full study reports these points: The study was not powered for comparison of responses between vaccine doses or regimens. The authors noted that the TCR breadth and depth analyses may have underestimated total T cell responses. Ad26.COV2.S recipients had higher spike-specific TCR breadth than placebo recipients (P = 0.0014). Comparable non-spike TCR breadth was observed between vaccine and placebo recipients, consistent with only spike being contained in the vaccine. Substantial breadth of spike-specific CD8+ and CD4+ T cell responses was reported after vaccination.

The germline V gene (reference sequence) gives CDR1 as LGHDT and CDR2 as YNNKEL. Taken from cysteine to phenylalanine, the CDR3 has 13 residues. The sequence is cut down to CDR3 DNA, 39 bases in frame from base 1. Trimming removed 0 bases from V and 5 bases from J, leaving 5 bases between the germline ends. This sample comprised peripheral blood, obtained in a trial of Ad26.COV2.S vaccine versus placebo. Recombination linked TRBV3-1 (or the pseudogene TRBV3-2) to TRBJ2-1, with no D gene named confidently. The source of this sequence is a person aged 18 to 65 who received the Ad26.COV2.S COVID-19 vaccine or a placebo. The CDR3 amino acid sequence is: CASSQDINNEQFF. The bases read TGTGCCAGCAGCCAAGATATTAACAATGAGCAGTTCTTC.